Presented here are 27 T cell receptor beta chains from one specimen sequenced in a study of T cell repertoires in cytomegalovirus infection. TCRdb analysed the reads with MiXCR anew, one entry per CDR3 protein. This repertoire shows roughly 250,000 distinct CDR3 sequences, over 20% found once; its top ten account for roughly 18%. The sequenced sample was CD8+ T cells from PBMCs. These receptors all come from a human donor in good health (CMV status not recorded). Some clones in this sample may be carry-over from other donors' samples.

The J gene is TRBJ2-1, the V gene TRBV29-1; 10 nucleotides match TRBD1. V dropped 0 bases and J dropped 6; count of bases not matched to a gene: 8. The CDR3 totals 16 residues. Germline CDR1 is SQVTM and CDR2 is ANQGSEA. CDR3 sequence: CSVEDPDRGPFNEQFF. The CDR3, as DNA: TGCAGCGTTGAAGATCCTGACAGGGGGCCTTTCAATGAGCAGTTCTTC.

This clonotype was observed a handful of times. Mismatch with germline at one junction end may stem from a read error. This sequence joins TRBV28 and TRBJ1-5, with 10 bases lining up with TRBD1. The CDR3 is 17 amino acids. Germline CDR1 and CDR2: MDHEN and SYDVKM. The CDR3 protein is CANSPPRQGASNQPQHF. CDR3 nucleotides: TGTGCCAACAGTCCTCCCAGACAGGGGGCTAGCAATCAGCCCCAGCATTTT.

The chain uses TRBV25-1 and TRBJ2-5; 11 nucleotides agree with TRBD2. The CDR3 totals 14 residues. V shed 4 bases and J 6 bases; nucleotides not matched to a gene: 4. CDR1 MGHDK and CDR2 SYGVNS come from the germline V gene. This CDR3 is CASSASGGQKTQYF. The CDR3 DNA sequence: TGTGCCAGCAGTGCTAGCGGGGGGCAGAAGACCCAGTACTTC.

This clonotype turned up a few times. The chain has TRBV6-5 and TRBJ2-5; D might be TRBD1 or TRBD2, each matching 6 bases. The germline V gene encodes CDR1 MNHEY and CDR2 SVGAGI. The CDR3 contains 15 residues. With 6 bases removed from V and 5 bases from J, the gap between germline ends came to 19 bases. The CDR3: CASRLLLGAGETQYF. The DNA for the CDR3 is TGTGCCAGCAGGTTACTCCTGGGGGCGGGGGAGACCCAGTACTTC.

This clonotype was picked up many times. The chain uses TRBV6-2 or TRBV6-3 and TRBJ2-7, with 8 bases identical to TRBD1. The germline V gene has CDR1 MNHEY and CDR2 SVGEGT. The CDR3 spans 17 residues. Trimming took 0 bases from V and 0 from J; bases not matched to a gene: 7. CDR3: CASSYSTGDVFSYEQYF. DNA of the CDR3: TGTGCCAGCAGTTACTCGACAGGGGACGTATTCTCCTACGAGCAGTACTTC.

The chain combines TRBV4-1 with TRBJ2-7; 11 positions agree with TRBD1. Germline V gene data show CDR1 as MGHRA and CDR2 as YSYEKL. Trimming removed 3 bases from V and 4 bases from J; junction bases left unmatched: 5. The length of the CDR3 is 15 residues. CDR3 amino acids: CASSQDRGLLYEQYF. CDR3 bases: TGCGCCAGCAGCCAGGACAGGGGGCTACTTTACGAGCAGTACTTC.

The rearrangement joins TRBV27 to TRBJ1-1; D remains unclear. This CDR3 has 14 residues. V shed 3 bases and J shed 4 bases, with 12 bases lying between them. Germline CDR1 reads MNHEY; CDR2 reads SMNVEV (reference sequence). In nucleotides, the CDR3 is TGTGCCAGCAGTTTTTCCCTAGGGCCCACTGAAGCTTTCTTT. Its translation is CASSFSLGPTEAFF.

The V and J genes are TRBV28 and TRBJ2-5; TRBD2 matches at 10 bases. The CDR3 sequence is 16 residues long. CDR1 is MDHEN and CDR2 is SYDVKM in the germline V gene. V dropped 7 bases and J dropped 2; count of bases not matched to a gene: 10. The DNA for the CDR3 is TGTGCCAGCACCCATAAGGGACTAGCGAGACAAGAGACCCAGTACTTC. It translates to CASTHKGLARQETQYF.

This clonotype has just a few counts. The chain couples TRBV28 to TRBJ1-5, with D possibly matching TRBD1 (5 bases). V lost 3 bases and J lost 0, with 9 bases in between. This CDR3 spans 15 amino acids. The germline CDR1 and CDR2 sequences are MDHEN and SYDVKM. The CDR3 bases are TGTGCCAGCAGTTTCCGGGGGGATAGCAATCAGCCCCAGCATTTT. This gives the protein CASSFRGDSNQPQHF.

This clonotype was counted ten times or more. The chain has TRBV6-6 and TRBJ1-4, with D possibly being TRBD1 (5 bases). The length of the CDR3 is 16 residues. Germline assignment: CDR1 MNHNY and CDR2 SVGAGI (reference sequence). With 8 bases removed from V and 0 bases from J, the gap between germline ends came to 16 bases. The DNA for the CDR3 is TGTGCCAGCGGACCGTGGGACCCCGCAACTAATGAAAAACTGTTTTTT. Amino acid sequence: CASGPWDPATNEKLFF.

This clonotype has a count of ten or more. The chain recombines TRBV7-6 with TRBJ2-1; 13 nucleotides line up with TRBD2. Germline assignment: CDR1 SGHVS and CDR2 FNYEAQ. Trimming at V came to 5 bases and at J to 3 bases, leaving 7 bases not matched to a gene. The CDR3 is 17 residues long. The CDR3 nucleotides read TGTGCCAGCAGCCCCAGGACTAGCGGGGGAGTCTACAATGAGCAGTTCTTC. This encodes CASSPRTSGGVYNEQFF. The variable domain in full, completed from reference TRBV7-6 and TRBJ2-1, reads GAGVSQSPRYKVTKRGQDVALRCDPISGHVSLYWYRQALGQGPEFLTYFNYEAQQDKSGLPNDRFSAERPEGSISTLTIQRTEQRDSAMYRCASSPRTSGGVYNEQFFGPGTRLTVL.

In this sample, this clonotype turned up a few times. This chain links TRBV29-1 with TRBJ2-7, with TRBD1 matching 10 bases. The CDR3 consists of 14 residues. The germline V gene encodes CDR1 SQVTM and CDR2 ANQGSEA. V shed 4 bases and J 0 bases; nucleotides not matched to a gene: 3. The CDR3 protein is CSVGTGGTSYEQYF. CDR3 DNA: TGCAGCGTTGGGACAGGGGGAACCTCCTACGAGCAGTACTTC.

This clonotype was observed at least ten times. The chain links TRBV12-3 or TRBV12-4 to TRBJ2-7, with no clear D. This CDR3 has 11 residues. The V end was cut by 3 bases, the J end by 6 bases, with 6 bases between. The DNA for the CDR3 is TGTGCCAGCAGTTTCCAAGGCGAGCAGTACTTC. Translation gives CASSFQGEQYF.

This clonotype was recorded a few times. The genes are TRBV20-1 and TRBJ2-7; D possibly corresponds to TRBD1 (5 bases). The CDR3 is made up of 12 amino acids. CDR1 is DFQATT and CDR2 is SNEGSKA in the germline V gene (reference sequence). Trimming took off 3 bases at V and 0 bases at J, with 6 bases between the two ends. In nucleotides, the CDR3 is TGCAGTGCTAGGGGGCACTCCTACGAGCAGTACTTC. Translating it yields CSARGHSYEQYF.

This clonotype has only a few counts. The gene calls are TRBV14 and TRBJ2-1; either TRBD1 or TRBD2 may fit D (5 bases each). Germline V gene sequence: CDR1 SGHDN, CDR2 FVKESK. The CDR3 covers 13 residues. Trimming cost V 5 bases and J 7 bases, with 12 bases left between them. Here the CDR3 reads CASSARGRNEQFF. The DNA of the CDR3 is TGTGCCAGCAGCGCCCGGGGACGGAATGAGCAGTTCTTC.

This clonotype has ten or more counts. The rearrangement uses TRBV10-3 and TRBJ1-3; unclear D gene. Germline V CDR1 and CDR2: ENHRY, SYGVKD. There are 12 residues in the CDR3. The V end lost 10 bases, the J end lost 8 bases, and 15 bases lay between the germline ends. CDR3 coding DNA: TGTGCCACCTCGGCCCCCGGGGACACCATATATTTT. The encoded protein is CATSAPGDTIYF.

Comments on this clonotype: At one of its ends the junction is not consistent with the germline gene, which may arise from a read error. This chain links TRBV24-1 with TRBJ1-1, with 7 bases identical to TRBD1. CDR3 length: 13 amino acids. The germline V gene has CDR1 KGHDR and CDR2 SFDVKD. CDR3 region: CATSDRENTEAFF. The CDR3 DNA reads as TGTGCCACGAGTGACAGGGAGAACACTGAAGCTTTCTTT.

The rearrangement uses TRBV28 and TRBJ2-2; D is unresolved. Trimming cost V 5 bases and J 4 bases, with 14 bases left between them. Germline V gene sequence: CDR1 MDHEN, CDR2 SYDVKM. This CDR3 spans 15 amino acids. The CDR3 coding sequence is TGTGCCAGCAGTCCCGACACCTCGGGCACCGGGGAGCTGTTTTTT. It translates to CASSPDTSGTGELFF.

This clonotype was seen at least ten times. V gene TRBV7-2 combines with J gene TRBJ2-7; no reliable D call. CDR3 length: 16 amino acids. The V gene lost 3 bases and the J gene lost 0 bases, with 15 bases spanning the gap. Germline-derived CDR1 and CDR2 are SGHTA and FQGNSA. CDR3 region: CASSLGPGSSSYEQYF. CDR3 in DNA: TGTGCCAGCAGCTTGGGTCCTGGGTCGAGCTCCTACGAGCAGTACTTC. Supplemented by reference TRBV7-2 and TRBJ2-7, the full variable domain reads GAGVSQSPSNKVTEKGKDVELRCDPISGHTALYWYRQSLGQGLEFLIYFQGNSAPDKSGLPSDRFSAERTGGSVSTLTIQRTQQEDSAVYLCASSLGPGSSSYEQYFGPGTRLTVT.

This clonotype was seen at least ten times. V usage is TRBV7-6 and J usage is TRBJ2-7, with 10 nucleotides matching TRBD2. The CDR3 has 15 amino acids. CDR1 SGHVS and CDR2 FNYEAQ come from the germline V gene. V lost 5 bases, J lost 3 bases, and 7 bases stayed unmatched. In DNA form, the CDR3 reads TGTGCCAGCAGCGTAGATCTAGCGGGGGACTACGAGCAGTACTTC. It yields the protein CASSVDLAGDYEQYF.

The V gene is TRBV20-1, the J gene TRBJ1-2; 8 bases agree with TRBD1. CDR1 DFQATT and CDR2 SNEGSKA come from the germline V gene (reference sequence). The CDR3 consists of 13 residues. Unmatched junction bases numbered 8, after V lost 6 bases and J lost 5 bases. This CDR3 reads CSARPGGSYGYTF. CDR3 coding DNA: TGCAGTGCACGCCCAGGGGGCTCGTATGGCTACACCTTC.

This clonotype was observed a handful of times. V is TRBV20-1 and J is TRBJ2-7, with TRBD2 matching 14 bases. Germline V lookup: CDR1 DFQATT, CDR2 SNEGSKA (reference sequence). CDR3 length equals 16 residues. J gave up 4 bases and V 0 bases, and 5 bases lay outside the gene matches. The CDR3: CSARDGLAGGPYEQYF. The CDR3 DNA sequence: TGCAGTGCTAGAGATGGACTAGCGGGGGGACCTTACGAGCAGTACTTC.

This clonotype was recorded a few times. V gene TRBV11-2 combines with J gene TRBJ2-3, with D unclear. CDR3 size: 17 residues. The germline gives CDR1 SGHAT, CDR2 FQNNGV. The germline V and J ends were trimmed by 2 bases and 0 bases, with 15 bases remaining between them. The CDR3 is CASSLTRSLSSTDTQYF. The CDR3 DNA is TGTGCCAGCAGCTTAACCCGTTCCCTTTCTAGCACAGATACGCAGTATTTT.

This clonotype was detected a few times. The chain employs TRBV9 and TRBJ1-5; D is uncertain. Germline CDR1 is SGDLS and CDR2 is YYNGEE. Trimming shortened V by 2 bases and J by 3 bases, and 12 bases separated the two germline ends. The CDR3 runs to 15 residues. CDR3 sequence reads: CASSVTDAINQPQHF. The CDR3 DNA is TGTGCCAGCAGCGTTACAGACGCGATCAATCAGCCCCAGCATTTT.

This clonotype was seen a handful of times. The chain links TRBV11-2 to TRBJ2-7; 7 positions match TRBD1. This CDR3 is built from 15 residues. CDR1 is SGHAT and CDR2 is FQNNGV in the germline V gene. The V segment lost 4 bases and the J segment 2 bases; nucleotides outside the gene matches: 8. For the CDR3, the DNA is TGTGCCAGCAGCTCAGGGACAGTTCGGGCCTACGAGCAGTACTTC. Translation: CASSSGTVRAYEQYF. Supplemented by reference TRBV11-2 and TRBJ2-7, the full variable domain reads EAGVAQSPRYKIIEKRQSVAFWCNPISGHATLYWYQQILGQGPKLLIQFQNNGVVDDSQLPKDRFSAERLKGVDSTLKIQPAKLEDSAVYLCASSSGTVRAYEQYFGPGTRLTVT.

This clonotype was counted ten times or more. The CDR3 bases are TGTGCCACCAGCTTACGACTAGCGGCCTACAATGAGCAGTTCTTC. This translates into CATSLRLAAYNEQFF. The chain joins TRBV15 to TRBJ2-1; the match to TRBD2 covers 9 bases. J was trimmed by 2 bases and V by 5 bases; bases with no gene match: 4. The V gene's germline CDR1 is LNHNV and CDR2 YYDKDF (reference sequence). The CDR3 totals 15 residues.

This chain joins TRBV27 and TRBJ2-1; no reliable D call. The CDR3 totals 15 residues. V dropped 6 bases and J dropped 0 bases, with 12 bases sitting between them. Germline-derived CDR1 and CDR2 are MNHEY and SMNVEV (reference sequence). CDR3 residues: CASRIYPSSYNEQFF. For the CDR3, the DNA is TGTGCCAGCAGGATTTACCCGAGCTCCTACAATGAGCAGTTCTTC.